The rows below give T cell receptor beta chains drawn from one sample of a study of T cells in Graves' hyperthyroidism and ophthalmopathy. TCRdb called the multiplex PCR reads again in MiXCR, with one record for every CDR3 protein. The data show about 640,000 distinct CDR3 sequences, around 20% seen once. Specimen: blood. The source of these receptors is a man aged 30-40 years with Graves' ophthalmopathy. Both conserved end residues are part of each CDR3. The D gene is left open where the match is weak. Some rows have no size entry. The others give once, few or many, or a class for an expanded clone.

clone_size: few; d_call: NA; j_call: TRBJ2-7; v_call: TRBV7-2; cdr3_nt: TGTGCCAGCAGCCCCAAGTCGGGGTTCTACGAGCAGTACTTC; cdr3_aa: CASSPKSGFYEQYF
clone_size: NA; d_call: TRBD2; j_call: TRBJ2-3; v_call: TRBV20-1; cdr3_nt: TGCAGTGCTAGAGATCCTCGCGGGAGGGCCATGGATACGCAGTATTTT; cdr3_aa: CSARDPRGRAMDTQYF
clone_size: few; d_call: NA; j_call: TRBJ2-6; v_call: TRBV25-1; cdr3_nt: TGTGCCAGCAGTGAAGGGGCCGTCTCTGGGGCCAACGTCCTGACTTTC; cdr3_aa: CASSEGAVSGANVLTF
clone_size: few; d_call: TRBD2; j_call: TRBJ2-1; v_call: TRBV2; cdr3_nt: TGTGCCAGCAGTGGGACTAGTTTCTATGAGCAGTTCTTC; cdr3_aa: CASSGTSFYEQFF
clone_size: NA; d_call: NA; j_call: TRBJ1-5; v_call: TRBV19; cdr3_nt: TGTGCCAGTAGTATACTCCCCTCGACAGGCAATCAGCCCCAGCATTTT; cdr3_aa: CASSILPSTGNQPQHF
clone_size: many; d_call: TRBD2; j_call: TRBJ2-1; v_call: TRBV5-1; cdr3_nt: TGCGCCAGCAGCTTGGGGACTAGGGCCCCCTACAATGAGCAGTTCTTC; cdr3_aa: CASSLGTRAPYNEQFF
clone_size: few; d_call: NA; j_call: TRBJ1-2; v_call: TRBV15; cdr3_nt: TGTGCCACCAGCAGAGAAGGTTCCTATGGCTACACCTTC; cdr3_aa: CATSREGSYGYTF
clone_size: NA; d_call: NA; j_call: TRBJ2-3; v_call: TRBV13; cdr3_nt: TGTGCCAGCAGCCTTCCGACCCGGCCAGATACGCAGTATTTT; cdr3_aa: CASSLPTRPDTQYF
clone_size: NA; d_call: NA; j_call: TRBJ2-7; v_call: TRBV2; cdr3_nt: TGTGCCAGCAGTGAAGACGGCGGGTACGTAGAATACGAGCAGTACTTC; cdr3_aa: CASSEDGGYVEYEQYF
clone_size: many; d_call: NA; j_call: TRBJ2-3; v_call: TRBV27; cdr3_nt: TGTGCCAGCAGTTTTAGGCAGGGAGCAGATACGCAGTATTTT; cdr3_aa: CASSFRQGADTQYF
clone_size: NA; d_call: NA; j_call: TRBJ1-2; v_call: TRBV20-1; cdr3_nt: TGCAGTGCTAAAGTTGGATACTATGGCTACACCTTC; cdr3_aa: CSAKVGYYGYTF